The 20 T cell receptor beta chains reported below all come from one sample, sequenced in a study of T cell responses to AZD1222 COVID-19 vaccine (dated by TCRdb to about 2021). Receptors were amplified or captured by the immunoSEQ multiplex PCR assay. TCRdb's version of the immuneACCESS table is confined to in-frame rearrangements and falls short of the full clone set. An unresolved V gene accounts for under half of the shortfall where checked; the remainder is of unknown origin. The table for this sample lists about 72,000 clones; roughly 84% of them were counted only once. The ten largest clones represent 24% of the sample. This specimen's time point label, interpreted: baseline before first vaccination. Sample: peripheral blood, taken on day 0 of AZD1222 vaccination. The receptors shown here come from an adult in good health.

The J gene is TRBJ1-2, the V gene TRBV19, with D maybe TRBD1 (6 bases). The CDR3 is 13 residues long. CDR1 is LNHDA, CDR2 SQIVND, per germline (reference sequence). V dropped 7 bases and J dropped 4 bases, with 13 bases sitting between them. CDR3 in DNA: TGTGCCAGTATGCGAACAGGGAGCTATGGCTACACCTTC. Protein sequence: CASMRTGSYGYTF. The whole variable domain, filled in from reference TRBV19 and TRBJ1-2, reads DGGITQSPKYLFRKEGQNVTLSCEQNLNHDAMYWYRQDPGQGLRLIYYSQIVNDFQKGDIAEGYSVSREKKESFPLTVTSAQKNPTAFYLCASMRTGSYGYTFGSGTRLTVV.

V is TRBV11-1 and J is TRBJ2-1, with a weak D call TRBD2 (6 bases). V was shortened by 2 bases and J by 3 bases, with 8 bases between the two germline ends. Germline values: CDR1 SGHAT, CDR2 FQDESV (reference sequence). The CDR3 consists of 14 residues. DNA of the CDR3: TGTGCCAGCAGCTTATTAGCGGACTACAATGAGCAGTTCTTC. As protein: CASSLLADYNEQFF.

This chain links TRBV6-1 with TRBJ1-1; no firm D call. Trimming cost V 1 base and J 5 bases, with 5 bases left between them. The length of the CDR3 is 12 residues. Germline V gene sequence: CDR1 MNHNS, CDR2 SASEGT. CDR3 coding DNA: TGTGCCAGCAGTGAAGGGAAAACTGAAGCTTTCTTT. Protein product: CASSEGKTEAFF.

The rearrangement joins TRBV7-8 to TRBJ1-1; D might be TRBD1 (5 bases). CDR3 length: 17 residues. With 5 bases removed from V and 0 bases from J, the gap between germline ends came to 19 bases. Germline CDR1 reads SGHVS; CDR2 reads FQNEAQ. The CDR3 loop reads CASSLFVGLRMNTEAFF. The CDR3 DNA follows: TGTGCCAGCAGCCTGTTCGTGGGACTCCGGATGAACACTGAAGCTTTCTTT.

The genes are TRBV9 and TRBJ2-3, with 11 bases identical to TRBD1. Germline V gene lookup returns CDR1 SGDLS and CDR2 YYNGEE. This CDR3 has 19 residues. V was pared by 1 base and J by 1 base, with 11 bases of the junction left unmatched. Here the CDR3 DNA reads TGTGCCAGCAGCGTATCCGGGACAGGGGGTTGGTACGGCACAGATACGCAGTATTTT. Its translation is CASSVSGTGGWYGTDTQYF.

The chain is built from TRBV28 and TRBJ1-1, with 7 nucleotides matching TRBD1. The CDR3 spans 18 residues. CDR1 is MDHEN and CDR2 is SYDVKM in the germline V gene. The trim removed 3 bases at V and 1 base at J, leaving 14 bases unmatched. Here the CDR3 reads CASSFSDKQGKGNTEAFF. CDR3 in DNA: TGTGCCAGCAGTTTCTCCGATAAACAGGGGAAGGGGAACACTGAAGCTTTCTTT.

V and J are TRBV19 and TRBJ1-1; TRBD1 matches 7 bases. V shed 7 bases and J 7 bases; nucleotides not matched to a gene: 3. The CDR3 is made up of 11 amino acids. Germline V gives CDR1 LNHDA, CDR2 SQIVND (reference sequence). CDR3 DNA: TGTGCCAGTACTACAGGGGTTGAAGCTTTCTTT. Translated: CASTTGVEAFF.

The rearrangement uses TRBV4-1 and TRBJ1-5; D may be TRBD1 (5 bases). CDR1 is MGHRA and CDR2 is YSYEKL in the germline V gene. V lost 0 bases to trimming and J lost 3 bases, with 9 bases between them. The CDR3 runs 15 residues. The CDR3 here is CASSQDWGVNQPQHF. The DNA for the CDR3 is TGCGCCAGCAGCCAAGACTGGGGGGTCAATCAGCCCCAGCATTTT.

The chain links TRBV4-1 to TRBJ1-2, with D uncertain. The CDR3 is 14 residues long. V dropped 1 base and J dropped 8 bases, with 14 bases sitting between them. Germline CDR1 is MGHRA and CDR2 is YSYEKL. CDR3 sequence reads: CASSQAGVSLGYTF. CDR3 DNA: TGCGCCAGCAGCCAAGCCGGGGTTTCTCTCGGCTACACCTTC.

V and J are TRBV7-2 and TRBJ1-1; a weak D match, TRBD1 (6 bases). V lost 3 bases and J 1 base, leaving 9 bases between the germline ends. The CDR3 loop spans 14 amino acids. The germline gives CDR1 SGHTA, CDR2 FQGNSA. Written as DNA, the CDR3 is TGTGCCAGCAGCTTTGGGACACCGAACACTGAAGCTTTCTTT. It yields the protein CASSFGTPNTEAFF.

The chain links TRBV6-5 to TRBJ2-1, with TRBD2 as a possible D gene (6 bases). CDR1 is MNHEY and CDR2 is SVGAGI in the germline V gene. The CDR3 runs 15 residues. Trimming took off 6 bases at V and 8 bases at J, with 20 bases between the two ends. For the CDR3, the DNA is TGTGCCAGCAGCATACTAAGTCCTAGCGAGGATGAGCAGTTCTTC. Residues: CASSILSPSEDEQFF.

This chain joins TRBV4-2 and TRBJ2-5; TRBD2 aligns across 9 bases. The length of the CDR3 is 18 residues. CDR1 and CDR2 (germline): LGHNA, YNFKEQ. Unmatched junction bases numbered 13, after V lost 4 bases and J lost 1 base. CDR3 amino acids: CASSRATRASGVQETQYF. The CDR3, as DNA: TGTGCCAGCAGCCGCGCGACCCGGGCTAGCGGGGTCCAAGAGACCCAGTACTTC.

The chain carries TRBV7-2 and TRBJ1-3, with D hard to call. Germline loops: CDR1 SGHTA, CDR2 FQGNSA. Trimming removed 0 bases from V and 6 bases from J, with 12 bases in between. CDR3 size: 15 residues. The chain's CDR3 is CASSLASTGVNTIYF. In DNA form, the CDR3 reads TGTGCCAGCAGCTTAGCGTCAACGGGAGTAAACACCATATATTTT.

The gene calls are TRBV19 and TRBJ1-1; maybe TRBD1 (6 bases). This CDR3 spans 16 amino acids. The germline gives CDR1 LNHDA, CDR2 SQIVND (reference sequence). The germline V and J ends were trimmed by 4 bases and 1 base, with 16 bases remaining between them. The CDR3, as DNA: TGTGCCAGTAGTAGTGGGGGCAGGGACCCGAACACTGAAGCTTTCTTT. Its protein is CASSSGGRDPNTEAFF.

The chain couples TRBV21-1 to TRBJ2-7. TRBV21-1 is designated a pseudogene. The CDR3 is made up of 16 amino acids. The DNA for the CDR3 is TGTGCCAGCAGCAACGCGGCGGGCCGGGACCCCTTGGGGCAGTACTTC. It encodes CASSNAAGRDPLGQYF.

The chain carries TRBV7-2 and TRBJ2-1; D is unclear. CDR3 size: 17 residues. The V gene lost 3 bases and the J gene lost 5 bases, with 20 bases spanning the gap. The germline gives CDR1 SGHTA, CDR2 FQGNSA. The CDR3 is CASSFFLDLAQDNEQFF. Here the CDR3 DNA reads TGTGCCAGCAGCTTTTTTTTAGATCTCGCCCAGGACAATGAGCAGTTCTTC. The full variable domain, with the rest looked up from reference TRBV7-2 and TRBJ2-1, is GAGVSQSPSNKVTEKGKDVELRCDPISGHTALYWYRQSLGQGLEFLIYFQGNSAPDKSGLPSDRFSAERTGGSVSTLTIQRTQQEDSAVYLCASSFFLDLAQDNEQFFGPGTRLTVL.

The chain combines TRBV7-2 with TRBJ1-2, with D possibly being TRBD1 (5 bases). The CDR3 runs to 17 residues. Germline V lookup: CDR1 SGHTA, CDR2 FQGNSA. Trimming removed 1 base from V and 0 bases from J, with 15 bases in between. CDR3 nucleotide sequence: TGTGCCAGCAGCTTAGGCTGGGGCACCTATTCTAACTATGGCTACACCTTC. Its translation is CASSLGWGTYSNYGYTF.

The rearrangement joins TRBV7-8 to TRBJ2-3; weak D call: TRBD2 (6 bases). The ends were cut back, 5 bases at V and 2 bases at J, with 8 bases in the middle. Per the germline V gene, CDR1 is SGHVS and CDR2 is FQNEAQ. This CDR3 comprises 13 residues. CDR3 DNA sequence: TGTGCCAGCAGCGGGACTGTCACAGATACGCAGTATTTT. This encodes CASSGTVTDTQYF.

The CDR3 DNA follows: TGTGCCAGCAGTTACACGGGACTACCCTCCTACGAGCAGTACTTC. Translating gives CASSYTGLPSYEQYF. The rearrangement links TRBV6-5 to TRBJ2-7; 7 bases are shared with TRBD2. The CDR3 covers 15 residues. Germline V lookup: CDR1 MNHEY, CDR2 SVGAGI. The V and J ends lost 2 bases and 0 bases, in that order; junction bases with no gene match: 4.

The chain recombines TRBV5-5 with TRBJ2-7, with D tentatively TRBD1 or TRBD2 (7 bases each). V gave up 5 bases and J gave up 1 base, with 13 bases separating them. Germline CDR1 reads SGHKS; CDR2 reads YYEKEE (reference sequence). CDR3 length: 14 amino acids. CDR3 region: CASRRQGGSYEQYF. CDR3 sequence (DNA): TGTGCCAGCAGGCGACAGGGAGGGTCCTACGAGCAGTACTTC.